This TCR beta chain was recovered during a study of human T cells and chemical hapten exposure. Study as a whole: Patients had diphenylcyclopropenone applied to the scalp weekly throughout the approximately 23-week study.

TCRdb itself ran the RACE reads through MiXCR, one entry per CDR3 protein. The sample lists 150,000 to 200,000 distinct CDR3 sequences; 28% were seen once. This CDR3 is built from 12 residues. Germline CDR1 MNHEY, CDR2 SMNVEV (reference sequence). Trimming took off 5 bases at V and 4 bases at J, with 7 bases between the two ends. The time point denotes: patch test 3, about 24 weeks after DPC sensitization. Treatment in this sample: therapeutic diphenylcyclopropenone sensitization with weekly scalp DPC. Researchers sampled blood before each patch test went on. The sample consisted of whole blood, taken in connection with sensitization to the hapten diphenylcyclopropenone (DPC). The sequence came from a woman between 18 and 29 years old with alopecia areata. Some clones in this sample may be carry-over from other donors' samples. The gene calls are TRBV27 and TRBJ2-3, with a tentative D call TRBD1 (6 bases). The CDR3 reads CASSRQADTQYF. The CDR3 DNA follows: TGTGCCAGCAGTAGACAGGCAGATACGCAGTATTTT.